These T cell receptor beta chains were read from a single sample in a study of shared clonotypes between healthy human individuals. The table came from immunoSEQ multiplex PCR; TCRdb's copy has only in-frame clones and leaves some out. The repertoire holds 2.3 million or so clones, with over 85% as singletons. The specimen was naive CD4+ T cells from PBMCs. The receptors stem from a man younger than 35 in good health. Some clones in this sample may be carry-over from other donors' samples. Both conserved end residues are part of each CDR3. The D gene is left open where the match is weak. Some rows mark clone size as missing; the rest say once, few, many or name a class of expanded clone.

j_gene	len	v_gene	abundance	d_gene	CDR3aa	CDR3nt
TRBJ2-3	14	TRBV2	NA	TRBD2	CASSFSGRTSTQYF	TGTGCCAGCAGCTTTAGCGGGAGAACGAGTACGCAGTATTTT
TRBJ1-2	11	TRBV30	NA	NA	CAWSGQAAYTF	TGTGCCTGGAGTGGACAAGCAGCTTACACCTTC
TRBJ2-1	15	TRBV5-1	NA	TRBD2	CASSWGLAGDNEQFF	TGCGCCAGCAGCTGGGGACTAGCGGGGGACAATGAGCAGTTCTTC
TRBJ2-1	16	TRBV11-1	NA	TRBD2	CASSPKGTSANNEQFF	TGTGCCAGCAGCCCCAAAGGGACTAGCGCTAACAATGAGCAGTTCTTC
TRBJ1-1	13	TRBV28	NA	NA	CASSLIGGTEAFF	TGTGCCAGCAGTTTAATAGGGGGCACTGAAGCTTTCTTT
TRBJ1-2	12	TRBV5-6	NA	NA	CASSLSQAGYTF	TGTGCCAGCAGCTTGTCGCAGGCGGGCTACACCTTC
TRBJ2-3	14	TRBV27	NA	NA	CASSYAGGTDTQYF	TGTGCCAGCAGTTACGCGGGCGGCACAGATACGCAGTATTTT
TRBJ2-5	15	TRBV5-4	NA	NA	CASSSGFGSQETQYF	TGTGCCAGCAGCTCGGGCTTCGGAAGTCAAGAGACCCAGTACTTC
TRBJ1-1	16	TRBV4-2	few	TRBD1	CASSQAPRTGNTEAFF	TGTGCCAGCAGCCAAGCCCCCCGGACAGGGAACACTGAAGCTTTCTTT
TRBJ2-5	15	TRBV18	NA	NA	CASSPPSEGRETQYF	TGTGCCAGCTCACCACCGAGCGAGGGTCGGGAGACCCAGTACTTC
TRBJ1-1	14	TRBV5-1	NA	NA	CASSSQPLNTEAFF	TGCGCCAGCAGCTCCCAACCTTTAAACACTGAAGCTTTCTTT
TRBJ2-2	14	TRBV7-9	NA	NA	CASSFDSPTGELFF	TGTGCCAGCAGCTTCGACTCGCCTACCGGGGAGCTGTTTTTT
TRBJ2-7	14	TRBV6-5	NA	TRBD2	CASSLAGRVYEQYF	TGTGCCAGCAGTTTAGCGGGAAGAGTCTACGAGCAGTACTTC
TRBJ2-7	13	TRBV27	NA	NA	CASTRAGYYEQYF	TGTGCCAGCACAAGGGCGGGATACTACGAGCAGTACTTC
TRBJ2-7	14	TRBV5-1	NA	NA	CASSTGDTSYEQYF	TGCGCCAGCAGCACCGGGGACACCTCCTACGAGCAGTACTTC
TRBJ2-7	16	TRBV12-5	NA	TRBD2	CASARGTSGTPYEQYF	TGTGCTAGTGCCCGTGGGACTAGCGGGACTCCTTACGAGCAGTACTTC
TRBJ2-7	16	TRBV7-9	NA	NA	CASSASHRALSYEQYF	TGTGCCAGCAGCGCCAGCCACCGGGCCCTCTCCTACGAGCAGTACTTC
TRBJ1-1	16	TRBV5-1	NA	TRBD1	CASSPGTGGLNTEAFF	TGCGCCAGCAGCCCCGGGACAGGGGGGCTGAACACTGAAGCTTTCTTT
TRBJ2-7	16	TRBV28	once	TRBD1	CASSSGQGATLRVQYF	TGTGCCAGCAGTTCGGGACAGGGGGCTACTCTGCGTGTGCAGTACTTC
TRBJ2-7	15	TRBV7-9	NA	TRBD1	CASSLGQGLTYEQYF	TGTGCCAGCAGCTTAGGACAGGGATTGACCTACGAGCAGTACTTC
TRBJ2-1	16	TRBV5-1	NA	TRBD2	CASSLVVTSGKGEQFF	TGCGCCAGCAGCTTGGTTGTGACTAGCGGGAAGGGTGAGCAGTTCTTC
TRBJ1-2	15	TRBV6-5	NA	NA	CASSSMTASAYGYTF	TGTGCCAGCAGTTCTATGACGGCTTCGGCCTATGGCTACACCTTC
TRBJ2-1	15	TRBV9	NA	TRBD2	CASSPTSGLYNEQFF	TGTGCCAGCAGCCCGACTAGCGGGCTCTACAATGAGCAGTTCTTC
TRBJ1-2	16	TRBV4-3	NA	NA	CASSQSGGRDSYGYTF	TGCGCCAGCAGCCAAAGTGGGGGACGGGACTCTTATGGCTACACCTTC
TRBJ2-2	16	TRBV4-2	once	NA	CASSRSGLSVTGELFF	TGTGCCAGCAGCCGAAGCGGTCTCAGTGTTACCGGGGAGCTGTTTTTT
TRBJ1-1	14	TRBV19	NA	TRBD1	CASSILDRPNEAFF	TGTGCCAGTAGTATTCTGGACAGGCCGAATGAAGCTTTCTTT
TRBJ2-2	17	TRBV6-1	NA	NA	CASSGSNRPSGTGELFF	TGTGCCAGCAGTGGATCGAACAGGCCCTCGGGAACCGGGGAGCTGTTTTTT
TRBJ1-5	12	TRBV10-3	NA	NA	CAISSSNQPQHF	TGTGCCATCTCTTCTAGCAATCAGCCCCAGCATTTT
TRBJ2-7	15	TRBV7-2	NA	TRBD1	CASSLRDRGFPEQYF	TGTGCCAGCAGCCTAAGGGACAGGGGGTTCCCCGAGCAGTACTTC
TRBJ2-7	18	TRBV5-4	NA	TRBD2	CASSPRPSGSSSSYEQYF	TGTGCCAGCAGCCCCAGGCCTAGCGGGAGTTCAAGCTCCTACGAGCAGTACTTC
TRBJ2-3	14	TRBV5-1	NA	NA	CASSPGLLTDTQYF	TGCGCCAGCAGCCCGGGACTCCTCACAGATACGCAGTATTTT
TRBJ2-3	15	TRBV7-2	NA	TRBD2	CASSRSGRGKDTQYF	TGTGCCAGCAGCCGTAGCGGGAGGGGGAAAGATACGCAGTATTTT
TRBJ2-3	14	TRBV5-4	NA	NA	CASSLDDFKDTQYF	TGTGCCAGCAGCTTGGATGATTTCAAAGATACGCAGTATTTT
TRBJ2-1	14	TRBV11-1	NA	NA	CASSGSRSYNEQFF	TGTGCCAGCAGCGGGTCTAGGTCCTACAATGAGCAGTTCTTC
TRBJ1-1	15	TRBV11-3	NA	TRBD1	CASSPQGQTNTEAFF	TGTGCCAGCAGCCCGCAGGGACAGACGAACACTGAAGCTTTCTTT
TRBJ2-1	15	TRBV7-2	once	TRBD2	CASSVTSGRRNEQFF	TGTGCCAGCAGCGTGACTAGCGGGAGGAGGAATGAGCAGTTCTTC
TRBJ2-1	13	TRBV5-4	NA	NA	CASSSAGLNEQFF	TGTGCCAGCAGTTCAGCGGGCCTTAATGAGCAGTTCTTC
TRBJ1-5	13	TRBV28	once	TRBD1	CASAGGAGQPQHF	TGTGCCAGTGCAGGGGGCGCAGGTCAGCCCCAGCATTTT
TRBJ2-7	13	TRBV18	NA	NA	CASSPQGSHEQYF	TGTGCCAGCTCCCCACAGGGTTCCCACGAGCAGTACTTC
TRBJ1-1	16	TRBV29-1	NA	NA	CSVDGLEVLRNTEAFF	TGCAGCGTTGATGGTTTAGAGGTGTTGAGGAACACTGAAGCTTTCTTT
TRBJ1-5	15	TRBV6-5	NA	NA	CASSYGGLGNQPQHF	TGTGCCAGCAGTTACGGGGGGCTGGGCAATCAGCCCCAGCATTTT